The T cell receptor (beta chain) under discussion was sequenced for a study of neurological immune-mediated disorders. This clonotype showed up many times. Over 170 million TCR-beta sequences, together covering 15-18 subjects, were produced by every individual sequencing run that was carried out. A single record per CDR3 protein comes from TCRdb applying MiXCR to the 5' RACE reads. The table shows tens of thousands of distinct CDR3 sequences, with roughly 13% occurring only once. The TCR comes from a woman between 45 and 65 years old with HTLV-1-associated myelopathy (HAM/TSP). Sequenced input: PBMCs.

CDR3 loop: CASSQDGYEQYF. The CDR3, as DNA: TGTGCCAGCAGCCAGGACGGCTACGAGCAGTACTTC. J is TRBJ2-7 and V is TRBV6-6; D remains unclear. Trimming took off 6 bases at V and 3 bases at J, with 9 bases between the two ends. This CDR3 has 12 residues. Germline V lookup: CDR1 MNHNY, CDR2 SVGAGI (reference sequence).